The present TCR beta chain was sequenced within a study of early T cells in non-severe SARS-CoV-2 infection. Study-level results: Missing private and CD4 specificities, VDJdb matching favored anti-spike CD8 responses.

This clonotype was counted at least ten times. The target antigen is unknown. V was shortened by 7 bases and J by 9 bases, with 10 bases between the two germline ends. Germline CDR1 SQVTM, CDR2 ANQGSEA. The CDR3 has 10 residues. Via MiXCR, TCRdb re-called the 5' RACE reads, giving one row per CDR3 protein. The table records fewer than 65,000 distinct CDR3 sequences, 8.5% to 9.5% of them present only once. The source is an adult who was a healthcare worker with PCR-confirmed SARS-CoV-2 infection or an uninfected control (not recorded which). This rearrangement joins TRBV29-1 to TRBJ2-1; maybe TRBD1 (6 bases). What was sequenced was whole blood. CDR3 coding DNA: TGCAGCGCCTGGACAGTTGAGCAGTTCTTC. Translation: CSAWTVEQFF.